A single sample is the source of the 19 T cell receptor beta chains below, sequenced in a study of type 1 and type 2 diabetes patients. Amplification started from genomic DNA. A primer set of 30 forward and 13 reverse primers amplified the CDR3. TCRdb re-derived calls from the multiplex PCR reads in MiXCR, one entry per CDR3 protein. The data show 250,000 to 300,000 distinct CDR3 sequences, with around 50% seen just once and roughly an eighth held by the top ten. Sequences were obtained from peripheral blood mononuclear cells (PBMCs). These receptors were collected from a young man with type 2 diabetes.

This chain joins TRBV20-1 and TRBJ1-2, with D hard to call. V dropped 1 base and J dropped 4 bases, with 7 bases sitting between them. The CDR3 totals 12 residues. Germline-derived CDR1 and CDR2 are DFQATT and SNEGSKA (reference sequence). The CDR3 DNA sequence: TGCAGTGCTAGAGGGGCAGGCTATGGCTACACCTTC. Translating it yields CSARGAGYGYTF.

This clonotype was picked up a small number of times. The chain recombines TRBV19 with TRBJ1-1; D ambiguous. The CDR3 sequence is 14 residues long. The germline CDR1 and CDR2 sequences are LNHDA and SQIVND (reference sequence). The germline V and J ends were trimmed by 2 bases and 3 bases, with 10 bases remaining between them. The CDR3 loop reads CASSIMADHTEAFF. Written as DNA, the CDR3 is TGTGCCAGTAGTATAATGGCGGACCACACTGAAGCTTTCTTT.

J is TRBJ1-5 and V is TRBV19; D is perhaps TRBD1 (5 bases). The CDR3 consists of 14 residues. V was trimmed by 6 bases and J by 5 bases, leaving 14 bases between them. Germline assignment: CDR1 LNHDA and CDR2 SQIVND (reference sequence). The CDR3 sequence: CASREGISYQPQHF. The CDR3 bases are TGTGCCAGTAGAGAGGGGATAAGTTATCAGCCCCAGCATTTT.

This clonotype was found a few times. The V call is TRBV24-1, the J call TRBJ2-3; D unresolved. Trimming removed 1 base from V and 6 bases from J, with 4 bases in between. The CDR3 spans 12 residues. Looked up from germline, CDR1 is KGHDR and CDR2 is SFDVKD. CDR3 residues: CATSDFSDTQYF. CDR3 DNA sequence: TGTGCCACCAGTGATTTCTCGGATACGCAGTATTTT.

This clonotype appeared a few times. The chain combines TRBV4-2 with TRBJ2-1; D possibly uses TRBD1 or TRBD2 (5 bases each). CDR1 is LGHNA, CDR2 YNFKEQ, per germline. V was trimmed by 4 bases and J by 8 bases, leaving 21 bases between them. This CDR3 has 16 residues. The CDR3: CASSPGRGREGHEQFF. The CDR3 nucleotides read TGTGCCAGCAGCCCCGGCCGGGGCCGAGAGGGCCATGAGCAGTTCTTC.

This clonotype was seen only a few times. The CDR3 region is CASSLSLNTGELFF. The CDR3 nucleotides are TGTGCCAGCAGTTTATCTCTAAACACCGGGGAGCTGTTTTTT. The V call is TRBV27, the J call TRBJ2-2; no definite D call. Looked up from germline, CDR1 is MNHEY and CDR2 is SMNVEV (reference sequence). V was shortened by 0 bases and J by 2 bases, with 4 bases between the two germline ends. There are 14 residues in the CDR3.

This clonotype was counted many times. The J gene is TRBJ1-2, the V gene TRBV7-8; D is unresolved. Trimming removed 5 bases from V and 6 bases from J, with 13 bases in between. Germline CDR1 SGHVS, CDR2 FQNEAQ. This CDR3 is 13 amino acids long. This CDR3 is CASSPNGRDGYTF. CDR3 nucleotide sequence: TGTGCCAGCAGCCCTAACGGGAGGGATGGCTACACCTTC.

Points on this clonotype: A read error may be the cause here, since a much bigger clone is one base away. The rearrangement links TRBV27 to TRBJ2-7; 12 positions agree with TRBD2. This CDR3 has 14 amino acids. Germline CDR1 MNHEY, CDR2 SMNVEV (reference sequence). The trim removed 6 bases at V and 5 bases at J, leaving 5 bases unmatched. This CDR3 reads CASSQTSGSNEQYF. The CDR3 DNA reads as TGTGCCAGCAGCCAGACTAGCGGGAGTAACGAGCAGTACTTC.

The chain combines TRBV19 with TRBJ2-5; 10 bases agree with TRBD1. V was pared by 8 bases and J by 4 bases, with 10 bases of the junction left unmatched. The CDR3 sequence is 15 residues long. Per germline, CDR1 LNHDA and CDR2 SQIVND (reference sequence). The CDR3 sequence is CASGGQGKGGETQYF. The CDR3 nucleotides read TGTGCCAGTGGGGGACAGGGGAAAGGGGGAGAGACCCAGTACTTC.

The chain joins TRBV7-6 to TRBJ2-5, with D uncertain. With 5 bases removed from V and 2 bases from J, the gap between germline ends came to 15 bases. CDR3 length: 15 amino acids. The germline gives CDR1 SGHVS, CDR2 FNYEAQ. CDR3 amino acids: CASSSVQVLQETQYF. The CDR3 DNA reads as TGTGCCAGCAGCAGCGTCCAGGTGTTACAAGAGACCCAGTACTTC.

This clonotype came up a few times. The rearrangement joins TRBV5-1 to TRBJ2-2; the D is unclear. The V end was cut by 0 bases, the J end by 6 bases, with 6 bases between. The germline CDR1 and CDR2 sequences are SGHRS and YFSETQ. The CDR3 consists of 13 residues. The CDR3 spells CASSLDGAGELFF. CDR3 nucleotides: TGCGCCAGCAGCTTGGATGGGGCCGGGGAGCTGTTTTTT.

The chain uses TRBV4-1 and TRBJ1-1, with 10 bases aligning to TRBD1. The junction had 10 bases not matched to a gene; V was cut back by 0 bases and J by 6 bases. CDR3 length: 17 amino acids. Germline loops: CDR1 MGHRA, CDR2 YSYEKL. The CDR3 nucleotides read TGCGCCAGCAGCCAAGATCCGGGGACAGGGGACGTGGCTGAAGCTTTCTTT. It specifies CASSQDPGTGDVAEAFF.

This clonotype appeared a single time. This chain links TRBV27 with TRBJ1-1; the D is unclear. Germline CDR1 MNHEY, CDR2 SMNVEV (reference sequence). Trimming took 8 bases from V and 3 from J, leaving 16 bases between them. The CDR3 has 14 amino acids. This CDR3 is CASSVGYGDTEAFF. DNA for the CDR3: TGTGCCAGCTCTGTGGGGTATGGGGACACTGAAGCTTTCTTT.

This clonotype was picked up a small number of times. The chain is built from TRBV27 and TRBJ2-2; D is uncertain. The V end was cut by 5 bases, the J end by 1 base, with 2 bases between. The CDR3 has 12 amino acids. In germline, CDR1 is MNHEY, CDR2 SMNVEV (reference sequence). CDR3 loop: CASSGNTGELFF. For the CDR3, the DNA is TGTGCCAGCAGTGGGAACACCGGGGAGCTGTTTTTT.

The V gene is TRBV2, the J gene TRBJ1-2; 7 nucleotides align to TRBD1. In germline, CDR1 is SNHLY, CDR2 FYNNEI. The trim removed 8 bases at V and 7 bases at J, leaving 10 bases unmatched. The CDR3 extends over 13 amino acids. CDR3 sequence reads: CASGQYRGFGYTF. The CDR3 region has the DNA TGTGCCAGCGGGCAGTACAGGGGATTTGGCTACACCTTC.

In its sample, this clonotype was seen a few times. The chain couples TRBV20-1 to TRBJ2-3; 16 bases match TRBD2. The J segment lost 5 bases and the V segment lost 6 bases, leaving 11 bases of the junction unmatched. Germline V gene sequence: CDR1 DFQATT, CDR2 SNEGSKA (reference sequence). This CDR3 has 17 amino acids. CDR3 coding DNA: TGCAGTGCCTGGGGACTAGCGGGGGGGCTTCCGAAAGATACGCAGTATTTT. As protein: CSAWGLAGGLPKDTQYF.

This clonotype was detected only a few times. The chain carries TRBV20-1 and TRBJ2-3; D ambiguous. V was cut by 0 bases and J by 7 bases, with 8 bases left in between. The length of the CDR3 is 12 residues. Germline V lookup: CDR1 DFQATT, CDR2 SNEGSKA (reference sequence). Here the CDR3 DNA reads TGCAGTGCTAGAGATAGCATCAATACGCAGTATTTT. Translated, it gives CSARDSINTQYF.

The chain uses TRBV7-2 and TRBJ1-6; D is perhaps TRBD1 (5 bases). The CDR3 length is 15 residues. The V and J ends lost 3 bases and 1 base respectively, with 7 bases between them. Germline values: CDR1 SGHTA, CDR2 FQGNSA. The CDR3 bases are TGTGCCAGCAGCTTGGGACGGTCCTATAATTCACCCCTCCACTTT. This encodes CASSLGRSYNSPLHF.

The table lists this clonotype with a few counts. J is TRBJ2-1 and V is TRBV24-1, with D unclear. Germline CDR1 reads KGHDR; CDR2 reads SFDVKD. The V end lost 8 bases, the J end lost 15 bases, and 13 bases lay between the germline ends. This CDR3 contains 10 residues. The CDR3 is CATIGGRRFF. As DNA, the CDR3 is TGTGCCACCATCGGTGGTAGGAGGTTCTTC.